This entry lists 13 T cell receptor beta chains sequenced from one sample in a study of identical twins. TCRdb reanalysed the 5' RACE reads using MiXCR and keeps one entry per CDR3 protein. The table includes roughly 720,000 distinct CDR3 sequences, roughly 18% detected once. The data were also submitted as part of a second study, on T cells expressing NK-cell markers.

The material sequenced was PBMCs. The receptors were gathered from a young woman in good health.

The DNA for the CDR3 is TGTGCCACCAGCAGAGTTTCTTGGACTTTCCAAGAGACCCAGTACTTC. Its translation is CATSRVSWTFQETQYF. This chain uses TRBV15 with TRBJ2-5; D may be TRBD2 (5 bases). The CDR3 has 16 residues. V was pared by 1 base and J by 1 base, with 13 bases between. Germline assignment: CDR1 LNHNV and CDR2 YYDKDF (reference sequence).

The rearrangement joins TRBV5-1 to TRBJ2-7, with D uncertain. In germline, CDR1 is SGHRS, CDR2 YFSETQ. CDR3 length: 13 residues. V lost 4 bases to trimming and J lost 3 bases, with 11 bases between them. The CDR3 spells CASSAKTDYEQYF. CDR3 nucleotides: TGCGCCAGCAGCGCTAAGACGGACTACGAGCAGTACTTC.

The chain employs TRBV12-3 or TRBV12-4 and TRBJ1-1, with D perhaps TRBD1 (5 bases). V was pared by 2 bases and J by 10 bases, with 14 bases between. This CDR3 has 13 amino acids. CDR3 protein: CASSLRYQGAAFF. DNA for the CDR3: TGTGCCAGCAGTTTAAGGTACCAGGGTGCAGCTTTCTTT.

The chain combines TRBV15 with TRBJ2-7; TRBD2 is a possible D gene (5 bases). Trimming cost V 7 bases and J 2 bases, with 15 bases left between them. CDR1 LNHNV and CDR2 YYDKDF come from the germline V gene (reference sequence). This CDR3 has 14 amino acids. As DNA, the CDR3 is TGTGCCACCACCTACGCGGGTCCCACCTACGAGCAGTACTTC. This encodes CATTYAGPTYEQYF.

The J gene is TRBJ2-5, the V gene TRBV12-3 or TRBV12-4; D gene unclear. The CDR3 totals 14 residues. The V end was cut by 4 bases, the J end by 2 bases, with 11 bases between. CDR3 in DNA: TGTGCCAGCAGTTCGGTGGGATATCAAGAGACCCAGTACTTC. Its protein product is CASSSVGYQETQYF.

This clonotype was seen a few times. The chain has TRBV6-5 and TRBJ1-2; TRBD1 agrees at 9 bases. Germline trimming cut 4 bases from V and 3 bases from J; bases unmatched to any gene: 9. Germline CDR1 reads MNHEY; CDR2 reads SVGAGI. This CDR3 contains 16 residues. CDR3 DNA sequence: TGTGCCAGCAGTTTACCGGGACAGGGAAAATACTATGGCTACACCTTC. Translation gives CASSLPGQGKYYGYTF.

V is TRBV18 and J is TRBJ1-3; 9 bases are shared with TRBD1. V dropped 8 bases and J dropped 0; count of bases not matched to a gene: 2. The V gene's germline CDR1 is KGHSH and CDR2 LQKENI. CDR3 size: 14 residues. CDR3 amino acids: CASGQGISGNTIYF. The DNA for the CDR3 is TGTGCCAGCGGACAGGGGATCTCTGGAAACACCATATATTTT.

The rearrangement links TRBV6-5 to TRBJ1-2, with unresolved D. CDR1 is MNHEY and CDR2 is SVGAGI in the germline V gene. CDR3 size: 12 residues. Trimming pared 4 bases from V and 7 bases from J, leaving 10 bases between. The CDR3 DNA reads as TGTGCCAGCAGTTTCGGGGAAAGTGGCTACACCTTC. Its translation: CASSFGESGYTF.

The genes are TRBV7-2 and TRBJ2-3; the D gene could be TRBD1 or TRBD2 (5 bases each). The V gene's germline CDR1 is SGHTA and CDR2 FQGNSA. The CDR3 consists of 15 residues. The V end was cut by 7 bases, the J end by 7 bases, with 21 bases between. CDR3 sequence: CASKVQPGTSYTQYF. The CDR3 DNA is TGTGCCAGCAAAGTCCAGCCGGGGACGTCTTATACGCAGTATTTT.

A few counts support this clonotype. For the CDR3, the DNA is TGTGCCAGCTCCCTGAACTTTCCCTACGAGCAGTACTTC. Its protein product is CASSLNFPYEQYF. The chain is built from TRBV6-1 and TRBJ2-7; D is ambiguous. The CDR3 is 13 amino acids. Germline-derived CDR1 and CDR2 are MNHNS and SASEGT. V was cut by 8 bases and J by 2 bases, with 13 bases left in between.

The CDR3 nucleotides are TGTGCCAGCAGTTTCGAGCACCGGGAGTACTTC. Its protein product is CASSFEHREYF. J is TRBJ2-4 and V is TRBV12-3 or TRBV12-4; D not resolved. The CDR3 loop spans 11 amino acids. Trimming took 3 bases from V and 14 from J, leaving 11 bases between them.

The chain has TRBV29-1 and TRBJ2-3; D not certain. The germline V and J ends were trimmed by 6 bases and 6 bases, with 4 bases remaining between them. Germline-derived CDR1 and CDR2 are SQVTM and ANQGSEA. This CDR3 comprises 9 residues. The CDR3 nucleotides are TGCAGCGTGGGGGATACGCAGTATTTT. Translation: CSVGDTQYF.

The chain combines TRBV6-1 with TRBJ2-5; 9 bases are a match to TRBD2. From germline, CDR1 is MNHNS and CDR2 SASEGT. The CDR3 runs 15 residues. V lost 6 bases and J lost 4; bases outside the gene matches: 9. This chain's CDR3 is CASSQSIAGAETQYF. The CDR3 nucleotides are TGTGCCAGCAGCCAGTCAATAGCGGGAGCAGAGACCCAGTACTTC.